This TCR beta chain was recorded in a study of T cells in Graves' hyperthyroidism and ophthalmopathy. The CDR3 contains 14 residues. Germline V gives CDR1 MNHEY, CDR2 SMNVEV (reference sequence). The V gene lost 5 bases and the J gene lost 6 bases, with 16 bases spanning the gap. In its sample, this clonotype was seen many times. RNA transcripts provided the source from which TCR beta CDR3 regions were amplified. Carried out on the TCR CDR3, a first-round RT-PCR used the HTBI primer set. TCRdb used MiXCR to reprocess the multiplex PCR reads, holding one entry per CDR3 protein. This table holds around 300,000 distinct CDR3 sequences, about 13% found once. Stability of Graves' hyperthyroidism was defined as absent ophthalmopathy progression within 18 months. PBMCs were obtained from about 10 ml fresh peripheral blood.

Specimen: blood. The chain joins TRBV27 to TRBJ2-5; possibly TRBD2 for D (5 bases). The sequence was obtained from a woman aged 40 to 55 with Graves' hyperthyroidism. CDR3 loop: CASSPYLARQTQYF. CDR3 sequence (DNA): TGTGCCAGCAGTCCCTACCTAGCACGGCAGACCCAGTACTTC.